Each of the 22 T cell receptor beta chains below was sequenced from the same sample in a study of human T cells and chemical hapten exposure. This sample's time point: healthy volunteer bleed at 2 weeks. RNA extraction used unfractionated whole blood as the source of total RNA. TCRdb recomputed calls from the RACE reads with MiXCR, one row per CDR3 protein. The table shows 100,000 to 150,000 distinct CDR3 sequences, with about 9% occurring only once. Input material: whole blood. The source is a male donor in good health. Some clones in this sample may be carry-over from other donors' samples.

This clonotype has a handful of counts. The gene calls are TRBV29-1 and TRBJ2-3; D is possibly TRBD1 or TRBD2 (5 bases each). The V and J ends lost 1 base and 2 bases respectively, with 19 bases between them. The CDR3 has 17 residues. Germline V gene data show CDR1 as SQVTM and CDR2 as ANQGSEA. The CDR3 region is CSVEGKGTTAITDTQYF. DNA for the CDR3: TGCAGCGTTGAAGGCAAAGGGACCACTGCGATCACAGATACGCAGTATTTT.

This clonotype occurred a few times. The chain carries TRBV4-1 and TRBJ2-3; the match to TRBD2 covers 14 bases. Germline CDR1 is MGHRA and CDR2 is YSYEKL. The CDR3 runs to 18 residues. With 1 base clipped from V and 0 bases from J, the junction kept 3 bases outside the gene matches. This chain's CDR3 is CASSQGTSGGISTDTQYF. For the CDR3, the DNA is TGCGCCAGCAGCCAAGGGACTAGCGGGGGGATTAGCACAGATACGCAGTATTTT.

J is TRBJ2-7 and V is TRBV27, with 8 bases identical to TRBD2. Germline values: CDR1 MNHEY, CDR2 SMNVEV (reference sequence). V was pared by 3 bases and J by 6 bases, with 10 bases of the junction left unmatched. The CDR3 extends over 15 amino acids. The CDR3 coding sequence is TGTGCCAGCAGTTTCCAGCGGGAGTCGGGGGGCGAGCAGTACTTC. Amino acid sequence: CASSFQRESGGEQYF.

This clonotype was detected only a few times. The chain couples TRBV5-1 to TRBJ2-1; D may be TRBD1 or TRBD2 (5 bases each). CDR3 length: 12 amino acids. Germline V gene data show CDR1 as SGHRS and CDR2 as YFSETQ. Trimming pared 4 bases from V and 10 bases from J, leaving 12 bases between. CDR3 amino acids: CASSLRGQEQFF. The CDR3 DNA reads TGCGCCAGCAGCCTCCGGGGCCAGGAGCAGTTCTTC.

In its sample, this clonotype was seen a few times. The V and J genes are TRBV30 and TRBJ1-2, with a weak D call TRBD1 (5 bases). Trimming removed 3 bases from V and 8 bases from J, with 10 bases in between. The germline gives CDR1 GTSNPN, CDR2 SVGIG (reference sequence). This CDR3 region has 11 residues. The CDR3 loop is CAWRTGDGYTF. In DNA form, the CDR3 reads TGTGCCTGGAGGACGGGGGACGGCTACACCTTC.

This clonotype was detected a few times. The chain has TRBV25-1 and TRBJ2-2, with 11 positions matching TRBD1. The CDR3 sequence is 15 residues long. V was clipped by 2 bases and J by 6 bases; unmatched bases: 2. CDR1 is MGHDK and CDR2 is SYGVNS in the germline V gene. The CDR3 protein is CASSEMGQGAGELFF. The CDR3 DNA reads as TGTGCCAGCAGTGAAATGGGACAGGGGGCCGGGGAGCTGTTTTTT.

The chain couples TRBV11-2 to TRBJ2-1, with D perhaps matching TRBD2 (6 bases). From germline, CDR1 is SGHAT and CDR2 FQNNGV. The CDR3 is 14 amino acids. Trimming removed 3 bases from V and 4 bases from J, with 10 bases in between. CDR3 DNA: TGTGCCAGCAGCTTTAGCGGTTCTTACAATGAGCAGTTCTTC. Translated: CASSFSGSYNEQFF.

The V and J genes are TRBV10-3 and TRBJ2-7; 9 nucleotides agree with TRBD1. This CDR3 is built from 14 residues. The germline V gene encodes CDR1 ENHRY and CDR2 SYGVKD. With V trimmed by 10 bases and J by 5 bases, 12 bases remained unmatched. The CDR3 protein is CATPGTGYRDEQYF. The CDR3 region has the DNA TGTGCCACCCCCGGGACAGGGTATCGGGACGAGCAGTACTTC.

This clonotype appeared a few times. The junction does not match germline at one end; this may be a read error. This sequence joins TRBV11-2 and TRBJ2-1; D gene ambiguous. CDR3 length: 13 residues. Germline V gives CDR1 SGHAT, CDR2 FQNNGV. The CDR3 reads CASSLELYHEQFF. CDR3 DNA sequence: TGTGCCAGCAGCTTAGAGCTCTACCATGAGCAGTTCTTC.

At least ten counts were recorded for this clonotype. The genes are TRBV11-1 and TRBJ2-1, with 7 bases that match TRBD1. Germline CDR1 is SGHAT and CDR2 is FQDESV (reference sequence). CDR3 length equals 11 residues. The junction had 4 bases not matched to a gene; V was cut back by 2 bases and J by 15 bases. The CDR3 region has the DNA TGTGCCAGCAGCTTAAGGGGGCATCTGTTCTTC. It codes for CASSLRGHLFF.

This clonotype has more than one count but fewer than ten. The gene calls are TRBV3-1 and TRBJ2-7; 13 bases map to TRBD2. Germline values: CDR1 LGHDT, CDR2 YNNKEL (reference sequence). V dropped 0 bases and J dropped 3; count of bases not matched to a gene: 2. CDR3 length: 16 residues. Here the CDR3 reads CASSQDRTSGGYEQYF. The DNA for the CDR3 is TGTGCCAGCAGCCAAGATCGGACTAGCGGGGGCTACGAGCAGTACTTC.

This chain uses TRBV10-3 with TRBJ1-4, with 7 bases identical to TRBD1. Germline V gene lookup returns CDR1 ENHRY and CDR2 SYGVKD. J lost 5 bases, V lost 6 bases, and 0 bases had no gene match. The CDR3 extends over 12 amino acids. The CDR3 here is CAIRDRNEKLFF. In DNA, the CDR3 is TGTGCCATCAGGGACAGGAATGAAAAACTGTTTTTT.

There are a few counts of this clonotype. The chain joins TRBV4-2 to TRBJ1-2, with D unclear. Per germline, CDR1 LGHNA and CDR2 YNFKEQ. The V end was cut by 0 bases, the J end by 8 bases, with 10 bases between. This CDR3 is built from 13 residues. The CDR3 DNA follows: TGTGCCAGCAGCCAAGAAATCCGAGGCGGCTACACCTTC. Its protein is CASSQEIRGGYTF.

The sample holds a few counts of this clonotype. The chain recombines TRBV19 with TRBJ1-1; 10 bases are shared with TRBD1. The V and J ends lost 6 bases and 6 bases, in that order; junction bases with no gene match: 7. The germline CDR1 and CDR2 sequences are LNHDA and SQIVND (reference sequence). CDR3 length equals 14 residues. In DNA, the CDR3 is TGTGCCAGTAGATCGGGACAGGGGTCCTCTGAAGCTTTCTTT. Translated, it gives CASRSGQGSSEAFF.

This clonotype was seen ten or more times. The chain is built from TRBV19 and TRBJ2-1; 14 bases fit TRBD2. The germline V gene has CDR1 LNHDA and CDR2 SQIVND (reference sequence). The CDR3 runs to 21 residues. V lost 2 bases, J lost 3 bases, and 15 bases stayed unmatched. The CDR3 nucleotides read TGTGCCAGTAGTATACCGCGCGGGACTAGCGGGAGCGGGGTATTCTACAATGAGCAGTTCTTC. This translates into CASSIPRGTSGSGVFYNEQFF.

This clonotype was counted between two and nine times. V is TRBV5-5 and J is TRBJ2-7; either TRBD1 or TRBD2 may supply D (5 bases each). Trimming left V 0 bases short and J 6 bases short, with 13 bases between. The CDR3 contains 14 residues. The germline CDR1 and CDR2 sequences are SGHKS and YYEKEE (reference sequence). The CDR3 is CASSLVGVGREQYF. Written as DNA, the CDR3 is TGTGCCAGCAGCTTGGTGGGGGTAGGGCGCGAGCAGTACTTC.

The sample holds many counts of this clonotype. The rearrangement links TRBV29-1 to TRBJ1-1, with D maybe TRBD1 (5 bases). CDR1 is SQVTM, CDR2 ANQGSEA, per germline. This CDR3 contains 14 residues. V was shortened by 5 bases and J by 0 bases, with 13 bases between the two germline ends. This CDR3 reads CSVKTQVMNTEAFF. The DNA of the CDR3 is TGCAGCGTTAAAACACAGGTGATGAACACTGAAGCTTTCTTT.

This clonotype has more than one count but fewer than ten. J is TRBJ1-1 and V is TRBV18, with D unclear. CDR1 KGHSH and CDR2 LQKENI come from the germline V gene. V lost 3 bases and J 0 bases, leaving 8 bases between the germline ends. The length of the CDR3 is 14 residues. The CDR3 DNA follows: TGTGCCAGCTCACCCCGGCCCCTGAACACTGAAGCTTTCTTT. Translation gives CASSPRPLNTEAFF. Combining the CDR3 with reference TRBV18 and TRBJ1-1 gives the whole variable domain NAGVMQNPRHLVRRRGQEARLRCSPMKGHSHVYWYRQLPEEGLKFMVYLQKENIIDESGMPKERFSAEFPKEGPSILRIQQVVRGDSAAYFCASSPRPLNTEAFFGQGTRLTVV.

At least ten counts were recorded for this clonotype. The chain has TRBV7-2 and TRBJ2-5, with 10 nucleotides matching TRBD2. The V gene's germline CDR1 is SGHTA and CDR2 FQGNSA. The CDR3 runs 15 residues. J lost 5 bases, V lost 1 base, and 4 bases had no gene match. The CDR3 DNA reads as TGTGCCAGCAGCTTAGACGGGACTAGCGTCGAGACCCAGTACTTC. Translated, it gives CASSLDGTSVETQYF.

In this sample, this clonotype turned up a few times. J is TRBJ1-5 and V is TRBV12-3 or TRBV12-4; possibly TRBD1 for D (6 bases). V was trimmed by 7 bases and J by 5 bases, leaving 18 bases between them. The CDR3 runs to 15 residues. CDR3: CASTSSRTDYQPQHF. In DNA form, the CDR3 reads TGTGCCAGCACCTCGTCCCGGACAGATTATCAGCCCCAGCATTTT.

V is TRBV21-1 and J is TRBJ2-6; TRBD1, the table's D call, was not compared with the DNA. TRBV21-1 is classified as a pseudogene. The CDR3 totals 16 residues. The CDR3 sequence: CASSFQTGSGANVLTF. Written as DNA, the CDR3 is TGTGCCAGCAGCTTCCAGACAGGGTCTGGGGCCAACGTCCTGACTTTC.

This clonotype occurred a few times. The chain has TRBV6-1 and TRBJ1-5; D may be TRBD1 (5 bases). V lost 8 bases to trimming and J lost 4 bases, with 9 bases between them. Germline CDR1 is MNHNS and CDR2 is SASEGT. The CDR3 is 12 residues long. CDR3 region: CASGAENQPQHF. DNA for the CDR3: TGTGCCAGCGGGGCAGAAAATCAGCCCCAGCATTTT.